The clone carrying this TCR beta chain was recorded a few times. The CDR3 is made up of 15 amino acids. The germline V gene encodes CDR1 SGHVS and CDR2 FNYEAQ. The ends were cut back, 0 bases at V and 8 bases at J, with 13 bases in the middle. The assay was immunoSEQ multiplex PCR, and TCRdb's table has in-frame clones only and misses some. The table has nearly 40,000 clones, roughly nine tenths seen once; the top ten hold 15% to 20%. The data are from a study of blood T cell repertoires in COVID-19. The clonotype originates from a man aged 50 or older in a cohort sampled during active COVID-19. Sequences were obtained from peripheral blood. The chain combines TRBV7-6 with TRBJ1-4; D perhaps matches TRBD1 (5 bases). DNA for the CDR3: TGTGCCAGCAGCTTAGCGGGCAGGGTGGGCGAAAAACTGTTTTTT. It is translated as CASSLAGRVGEKLFF.